This TCR beta chain was observed in a study of glioma-infiltrating T cells. Broader study findings: Non-neoplastic patients had below-expected tissue-blood divergence, while all gliomas exceeded expectation. Tissue and blood shared very few CDR3 sequences.

TCR alpha and beta CDR3 regions were amplified from RNA using iRepertoire nested multiplex PCR. One-step reverse transcription and amplification started from roughly 100-400 ng of tissue mRNA or PBMC total RNA. A single record per CDR3 protein comes from TCRdb applying MiXCR to the multiplex PCR reads. The data show approximately 140,000 distinct CDR3 sequences, 20% to 25% seen once. The CDR3 has 15 amino acids. CDR1 and CDR2 (germline): KGHDR, SFDVKD. The V and J ends lost 10 bases and 0 bases, in that order; junction bases with no gene match: 9. A word on this clonotype: Its cognate antigen is unknown.

The chain joins TRBV24-1 to TRBJ2-3; 7 bases align to TRBD2. The clonotype comes from a human donor with low-grade glioma or glioblastoma, undergoing nonglioma brain surgery, or in good health (not recorded which). Sequencing was performed on glioma tissue, nonneoplastic brain tissue, or PBMCs (not recorded which). CDR3 nucleotides: TGTGCCACAGAGCTAGCGGAGGGCAGCACAGATACGCAGTATTTT. Translation: CATELAEGSTDTQYF.